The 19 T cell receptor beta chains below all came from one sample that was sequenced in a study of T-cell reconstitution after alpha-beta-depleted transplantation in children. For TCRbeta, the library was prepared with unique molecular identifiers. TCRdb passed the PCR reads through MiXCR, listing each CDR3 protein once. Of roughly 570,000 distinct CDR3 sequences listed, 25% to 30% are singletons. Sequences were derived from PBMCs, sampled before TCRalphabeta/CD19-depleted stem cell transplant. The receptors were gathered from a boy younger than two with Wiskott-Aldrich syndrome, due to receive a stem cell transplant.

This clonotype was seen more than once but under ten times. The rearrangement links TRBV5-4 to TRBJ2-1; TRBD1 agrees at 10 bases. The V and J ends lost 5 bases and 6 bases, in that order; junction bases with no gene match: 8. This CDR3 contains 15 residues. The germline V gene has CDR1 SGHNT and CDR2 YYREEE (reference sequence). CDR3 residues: CASSPGTGAPNEQFF. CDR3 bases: TGTGCCAGCAGTCCCGGGACAGGGGCCCCCAATGAGCAGTTCTTC.

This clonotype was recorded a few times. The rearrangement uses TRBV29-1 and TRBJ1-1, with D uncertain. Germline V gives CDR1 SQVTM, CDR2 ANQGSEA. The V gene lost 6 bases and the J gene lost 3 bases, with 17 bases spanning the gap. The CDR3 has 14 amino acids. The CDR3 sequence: CSVSVRLSDTEAFF. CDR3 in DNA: TGCAGCGTGTCCGTCAGGTTATCGGACACTGAAGCTTTCTTT.

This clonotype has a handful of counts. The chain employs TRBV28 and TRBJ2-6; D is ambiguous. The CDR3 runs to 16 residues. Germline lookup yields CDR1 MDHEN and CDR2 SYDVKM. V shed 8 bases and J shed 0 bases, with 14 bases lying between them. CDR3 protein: CASRLKLRSGANVLTF. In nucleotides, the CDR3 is TGTGCCAGCCGTCTCAAACTTCGCTCTGGGGCCAACGTCCTGACTTTC.

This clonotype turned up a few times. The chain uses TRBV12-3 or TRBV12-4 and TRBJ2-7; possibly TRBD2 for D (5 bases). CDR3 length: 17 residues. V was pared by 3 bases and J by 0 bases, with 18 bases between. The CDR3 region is CASSLRGSGRSSYEQYF. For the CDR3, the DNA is TGTGCCAGCAGTTTGAGAGGGAGCGGAAGAAGCTCCTACGAGCAGTACTTC.

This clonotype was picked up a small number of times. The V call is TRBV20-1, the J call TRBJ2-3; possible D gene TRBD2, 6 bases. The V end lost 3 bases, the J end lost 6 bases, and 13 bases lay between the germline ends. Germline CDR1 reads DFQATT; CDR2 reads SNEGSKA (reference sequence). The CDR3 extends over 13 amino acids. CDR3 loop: CSARGLAKDTQYF. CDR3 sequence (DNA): TGCAGTGCTAGGGGGCTAGCGAAGGATACGCAGTATTTT.

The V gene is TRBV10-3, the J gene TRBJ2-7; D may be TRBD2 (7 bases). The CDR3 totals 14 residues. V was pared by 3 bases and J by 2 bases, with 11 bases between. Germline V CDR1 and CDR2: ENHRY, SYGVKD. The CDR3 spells CAISDRGGAYEQYF. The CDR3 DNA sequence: TGTGCCATCAGTGATAGGGGGGGGGCCTACGAGCAGTACTTC.

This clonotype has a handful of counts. CDR3 sequence: CASSLRMETQYF. Written as DNA, the CDR3 is TGCGCCAGCAGCTTGAGAATGGAGACCCAGTACTTC. The rearrangement links TRBV5-1 to TRBJ2-5; D is unresolved. Germline CDR1 is SGHRS and CDR2 is YFSETQ. The CDR3 is made up of 12 amino acids. Deletions cut 1 base from V and 5 bases from J, with 6 bases between.

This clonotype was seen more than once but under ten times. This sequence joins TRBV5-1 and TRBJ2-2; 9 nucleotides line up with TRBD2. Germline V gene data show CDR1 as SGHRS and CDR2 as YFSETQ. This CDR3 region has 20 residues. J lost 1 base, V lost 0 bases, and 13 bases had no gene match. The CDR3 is CASSLVGGRATTQNTGELFF. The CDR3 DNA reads TGCGCCAGCAGCTTGGTAGGCGGGAGGGCAACGACCCAGAACACCGGGGAGCTGTTTTTT.

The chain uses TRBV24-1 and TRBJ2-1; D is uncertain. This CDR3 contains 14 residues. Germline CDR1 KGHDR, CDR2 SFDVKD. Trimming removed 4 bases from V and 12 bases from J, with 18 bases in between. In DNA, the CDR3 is TGTGCCACCAGTGACTCAAGACCCAGTCGTGGGCAGTTCTTC. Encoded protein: CATSDSRPSRGQFF.

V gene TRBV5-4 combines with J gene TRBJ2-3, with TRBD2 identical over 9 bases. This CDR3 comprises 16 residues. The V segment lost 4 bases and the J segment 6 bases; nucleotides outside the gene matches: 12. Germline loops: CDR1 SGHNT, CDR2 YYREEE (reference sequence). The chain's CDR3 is CASSLEGGRARDTQYF. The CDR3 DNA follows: TGTGCCAGCAGCCTAGAGGGCGGGAGGGCCCGTGATACGCAGTATTTT.

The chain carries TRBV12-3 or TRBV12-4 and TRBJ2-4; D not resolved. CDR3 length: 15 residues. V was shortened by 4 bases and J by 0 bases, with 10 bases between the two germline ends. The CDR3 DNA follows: TGTGCCAGCAGTTCTTACCATATAGCCAAAAACATTCAGTACTTC. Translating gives CASSSYHIAKNIQYF.

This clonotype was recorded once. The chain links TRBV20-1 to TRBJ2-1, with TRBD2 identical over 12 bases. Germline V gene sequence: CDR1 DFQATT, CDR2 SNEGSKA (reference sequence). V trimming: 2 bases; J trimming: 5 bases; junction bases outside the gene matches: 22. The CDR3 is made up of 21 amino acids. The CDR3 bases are TGCAGTGCTAGATGGGGTTTCCGGCTAGCGGGAGGGCCGGGAAGGGACAATGAGCAGTTCTTC. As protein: CSARWGFRLAGGPGRDNEQFF.

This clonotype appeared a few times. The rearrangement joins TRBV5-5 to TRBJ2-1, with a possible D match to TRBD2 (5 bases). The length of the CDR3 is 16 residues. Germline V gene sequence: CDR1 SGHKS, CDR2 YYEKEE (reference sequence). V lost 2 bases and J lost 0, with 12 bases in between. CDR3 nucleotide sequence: TGTGCCAGCAGCTTTTTAGCGTTCCACTCCTACAATGAGCAGTTCTTC. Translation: CASSFLAFHSYNEQFF.

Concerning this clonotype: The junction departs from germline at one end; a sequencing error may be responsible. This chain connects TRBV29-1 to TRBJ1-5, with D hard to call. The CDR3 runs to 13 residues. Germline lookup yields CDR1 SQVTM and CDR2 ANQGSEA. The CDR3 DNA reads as TGCAGCGCCTCGCCTGGGAGGGATCAGCCCCAGCATTTC. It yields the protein CSASPGRDQPQHF. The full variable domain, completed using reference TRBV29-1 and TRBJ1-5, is SAVISQKPSRDICQRGTSLTIQCQVDSQVTMMFWYRQQPGQSLTLIATANQGSEATYESGFVIDKFPISRPNLTFSTLTVSNMSPEDSSIYLCSASPGRDQPQHFGDGTRLSIL.

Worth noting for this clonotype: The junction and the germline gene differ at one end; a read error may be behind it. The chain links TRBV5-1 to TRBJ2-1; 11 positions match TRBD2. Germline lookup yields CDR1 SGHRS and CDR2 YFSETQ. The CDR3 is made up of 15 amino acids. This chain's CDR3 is CASRFSGRAIDEQFF. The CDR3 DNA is TGCGCCAGCCGCTTTAGCGGGAGGGCCATCGATGAGCAGTTCTTC.

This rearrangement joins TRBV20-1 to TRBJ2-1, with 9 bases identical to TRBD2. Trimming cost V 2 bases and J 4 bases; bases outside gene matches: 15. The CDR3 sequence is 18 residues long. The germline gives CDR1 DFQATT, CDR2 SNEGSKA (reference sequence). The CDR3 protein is CSARRGNSGSPQYNEQFF. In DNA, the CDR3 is TGCAGTGCTAGAAGGGGGAATAGCGGGAGTCCCCAATACAATGAGCAGTTCTTC.

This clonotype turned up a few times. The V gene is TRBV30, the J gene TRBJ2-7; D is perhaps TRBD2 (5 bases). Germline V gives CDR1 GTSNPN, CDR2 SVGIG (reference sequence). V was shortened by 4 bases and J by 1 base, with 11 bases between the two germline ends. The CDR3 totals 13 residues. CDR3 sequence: CAWINTGSYEQYF. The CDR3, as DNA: TGTGCCTGGATCAATACGGGGTCCTACGAGCAGTACTTC.

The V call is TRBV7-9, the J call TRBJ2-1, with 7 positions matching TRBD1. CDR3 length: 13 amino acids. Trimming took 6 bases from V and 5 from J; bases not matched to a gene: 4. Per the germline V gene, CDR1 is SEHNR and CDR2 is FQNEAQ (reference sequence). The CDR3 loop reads CASSRQGDNEQFF. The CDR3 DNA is TGTGCCAGCAGTCGACAGGGTGACAATGAGCAGTTCTTC.

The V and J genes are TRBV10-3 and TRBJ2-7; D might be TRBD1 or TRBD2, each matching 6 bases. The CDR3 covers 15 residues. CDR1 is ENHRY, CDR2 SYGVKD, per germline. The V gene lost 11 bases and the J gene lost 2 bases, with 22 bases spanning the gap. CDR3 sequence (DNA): TGTGCCGCACAAGGGCGCGGGACACACGCCTACGAGCAGTACTTC. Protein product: CAAQGRGTHAYEQYF.